These T cell receptor beta chains were read from a single sample in a study of CD8 T cells in Susac syndrome. MiXCR, run by TCRdb on the immunoSEQ multiplex PCR reads, gives a single entry per CDR3 protein. The data show 74,000 or so distinct CDR3 sequences, approximately 94% seen once. Source material: CD4+ T cells from PBMCs. The source of these receptors is a human donor with Susac syndrome. The CDR3 runs from the conserved cysteine through the conserved F or W. A D gene is named only where the DNA matches it firmly. Where a row states a size, it is once, few, many or the class of an expanded clone; other rows omit it.

V	D	J	size	DNA	CDR3
TRBV27	TRBD1	TRBJ2-5	.	TGTGCCAGCAGTTTAGCCCCCGGGACAGGGGGCCAGCGTGGGACCCAGTACTTC	CASSLAPGTGGQRGTQYF
TRBV9	.	TRBJ2-7	.	TGTGCCAGCAGCGTAGGGGCTGGAGGGAGGTCCTACGAGCAGTACTTC	CASSVGAGGRSYEQYF
TRBV2	.	TRBJ1-5	.	TGTGCCAGCAGTGGTTATAGCAATCAGCCCCAGCATTTT	CASSGYSNQPQHF
TRBV25-1	.	TRBJ1-3	.	TGTGCCAGCAGTGAACAGTCCTCTGGAAACACCATATATTTT	CASSEQSSGNTIYF
TRBV20-1	.	TRBJ1-5	.	TGCAGTGCTAGGATAGGGGGGCAAGGCAATCAGCCCCAGCATTTT	CSARIGGQGNQPQHF
TRBV9	.	TRBJ2-3	.	TGTGCCAGCAGCGTAGCGGGCGACACAGATACGCAGTATTTT	CASSVAGDTDTQYF
TRBV6-1	.	TRBJ1-3	.	TGTGCCAGCAGTGAAACCCCCAGGGGAGACACCATATATTTT	CASSETPRGDTIYF
TRBV5-1	.	TRBJ2-1	.	TGCGCCAGCAGTAGGGACCAAGTCTATGAGCAGTTCTTC	CASSRDQVYEQFF
TRBV24-1	.	TRBJ2-1	.	TGTGCCACCAGTGATCCAGCGGACTGGGGCAATGAGCAGTTCTTC	CATSDPADWGNEQFF
TRBV19	.	TRBJ1-5	.	TGTGCCAGTAGTATAGATAGGGGTAGCAATCAGCCCCAGCATTTT	CASSIDRGSNQPQHF
TRBV6-5	.	TRBJ2-1	.	TGTGCCAGCAGTTTAGCCAGGGGTGTAGTGAATGAGCAGTTCTTC	CASSLARGVVNEQFF
TRBV2	TRBD2	TRBJ2-3	.	TGTGCCAGCACGTCTAGCGGGGTGTCGACAGATACGCAGTATTTT	CASTSSGVSTDTQYF
TRBV10-3	.	TRBJ2-3	.	TGTGCCATCAGTGTGGCAGGTGGGGTCACAGATACGCAGTATTTT	CAISVAGGVTDTQYF
TRBV5-4	.	TRBJ2-4	once	TGTGCCAGCAGCCGTGGTCAGGTGAACATTCAGTACTTC	CASSRGQVNIQYF
TRBV20-1	.	TRBJ2-7	.	TGCAGTGCTAGTCCTGGGGGTTACGAGCAGTACTTC	CSASPGGYEQYF
TRBV4-3	.	TRBJ1-2	.	TGCGCCAGCAGCCACTACGTGGGAGATTATGGCTACACCTTC	CASSHYVGDYGYTF
TRBV7-2	.	TRBJ1-1	once	TGTGCCAGCTCCTGGGGACAGAACACTGAAGCTTTCTTT	CASSWGQNTEAFF
TRBV6-5	TRBD2	TRBJ2-3	.	TGTGCCAGCAGTTACTCAGGGCTAGCGGGAGTTACAGATACGCAGTATTTT	CASSYSGLAGVTDTQYF
TRBV7-9	.	TRBJ2-1	.	TGTGCCAGCAGCTTAATTAGCGGACTTTACAATGAGCAGTTCTTC	CASSLISGLYNEQFF
TRBV5-4	.	TRBJ2-5	.	TGTGCCAGCAGCCCGGGAAACCAAGAGACCCAGTACTTC	CASSPGNQETQYF
TRBV21-1	.	TRBJ2-1	.	TGCGATGGGGACTTTGGGAACAATGAGCAGTTCTTC	CDGDFGNNEQFF
TRBV28	TRBD1	TRBJ1-5	.	TGTGCCAGCAGTACCCAGGGGGGAGGGGGTCAGCCCCAGCATTTT	CASSTQGGGGQPQHF
TRBV5-1	.	TRBJ2-4	.	TGCGCCAGCAGCTTGGAGGCAGTCGGAAACATTCAGTACTTC	CASSLEAVGNIQYF
TRBV7-2	TRBD2	TRBJ2-7	.	TGTGCCAGCAGCCGCGACACTAGCGGGGCCTACGAGCAGTACTTC	CASSRDTSGAYEQYF
TRBV20-1	TRBD2	TRBJ2-7	.	TGCAGTGCTGTCAGGGCTAGCGGAACCTACGAGCAGTACTTC	CSAVRASGTYEQYF
TRBV19	.	TRBJ2-3	.	TGTGCCAGTAGCCCGGTGGGGCCGGAGGGTACGCAGTATTTT	CASSPVGPEGTQYF
TRBV12-3/TRBV12-4	TRBD2	TRBJ2-2	.	TGTGCCAGCAGTTTAGCTAGCGGGGGGGCGAGAGGGGAGCTGTTTTTT	CASSLASGGARGELFF
TRBV20-1	.	TRBJ1-3	.	TGCAGTGCTAGAGATCAAAGGGCGACCCGACTTTCTGGAAACACCATATATTTT	CSARDQRATRLSGNTIYF
TRBV29-1	.	TRBJ2-6	.	TGCAGCGCCTCCCAGGCTGGGGCCAACGTCCTGACTTTC	CSASQAGANVLTF
TRBV6-1	TRBD2	TRBJ2-3	.	TGTGCCAGCAGGATCCTAACGGGGGGGCAGGGAGATACGCAGTATTTT	CASRILTGGQGDTQYF
TRBV5-1	TRBD1	TRBJ2-5	.	TGCGCCAGCAGCTTGGTCGGGACAGGGTCGGAGACCCAGTACTTC	CASSLVGTGSETQYF
TRBV7-3	TRBD1	TRBJ2-7	.	TGTGCCAGCAGCCCGGACAGGGCGAAGCAGTACTTC	CASSPDRAKQYF
TRBV7-2	.	TRBJ2-5	.	TGTGCCAGCACCCTTAGGGGCAGGGAAGGGACCCAGTACTTC	CASTLRGREGTQYF
TRBV13	.	TRBJ2-7	.	TGTGCCAGCAGCTTAAGGGCTAGCTCCGTGGGGGAGCAGTACTTC	CASSLRASSVGEQYF
TRBV20-1	.	TRBJ1-2	.	TGCAGTGCTAACGGGTTGGGAACAAACTATGGCTACACCTTC	CSANGLGTNYGYTF
TRBV20-1	.	TRBJ1-3	.	TGCAGTGCTAGCAAGCTGGGAAACACCATATATTTT	CSASKLGNTIYF
TRBV4-1	TRBD1	TRBJ2-7	.	TGCGCCAGCAGCCAAGATTTCGGGACAGGGACCTACGAGCAGTACTTC	CASSQDFGTGTYEQYF
TRBV5-1	.	TRBJ1-3	.	TGCGCCAGCAGCTTGGAGGGGGGCACTGGAAACACCATATATTTT	CASSLEGGTGNTIYF
TRBV30	TRBD1	TRBJ2-7	.	TGTGCCTGGAGTGCGGACAGGGATGTCTACGAGCAGTACTTC	CAWSADRDVYEQYF
TRBV7-2	.	TRBJ2-7	.	TGTGCCAGCAGCTTAAGAGCCGGCGAGCAGTACTTC	CASSLRAGEQYF
TRBV12-3/TRBV12-4	.	TRBJ2-3	.	TGTGCCAGCAGTTTGCTGGGAGCTGGAGATACGCAGTATTTT	CASSLLGAGDTQYF
TRBV29-1	.	TRBJ2-1	.	TGCAGCGTCGATCCGTTAGGTCCCTACAATGAGCAGTTCTTC	CSVDPLGPYNEQFF
TRBV20-1	.	TRBJ1-5	.	TGCAGTGCTAGAGAGGCCAGCAATCAGCCCCAGCATTTT	CSAREASNQPQHF
TRBV7-9	.	TRBJ2-2	.	TGTGCCAGCAGCTCTGGGGCTACAGGGGAGCTGTTTTTT	CASSSGATGELFF
TRBV18	.	TRBJ1-5	once	TGTGCCAGCTCACCACCGGCTGCGGCTAGCAATCAGCCCCAGCATTTT	CASSPPAAASNQPQHF
TRBV6-1	.	TRBJ1-3	.	TGTGCCAGCATAGCCCGGAACTCTGGAAACACCATATATTTT	CASIARNSGNTIYF
TRBV6-6	.	TRBJ2-2	.	TGTGCCAGCAGTTACTCGTACACTAACACCGGGGAGCTGTTTTTT	CASSYSYTNTGELFF
TRBV6-2/TRBV6-3	.	TRBJ2-2	.	TGTGCCAGCAGTTACGTGAGCAGAACCGGGGAGCTGTTTTTT	CASSYVSRTGELFF
TRBV19	.	TRBJ1-5	.	TGTGCCAGTAGTATTGTAAGCTCGAGATATAGCAATCAGCCCCAGCATTTT	CASSIVSSRYSNQPQHF
TRBV5-4	.	TRBJ2-5	.	TGTGCCAGCAGCTTATCGCCTAGCGTGAAGACCCAGTACTTC	CASSLSPSVKTQYF